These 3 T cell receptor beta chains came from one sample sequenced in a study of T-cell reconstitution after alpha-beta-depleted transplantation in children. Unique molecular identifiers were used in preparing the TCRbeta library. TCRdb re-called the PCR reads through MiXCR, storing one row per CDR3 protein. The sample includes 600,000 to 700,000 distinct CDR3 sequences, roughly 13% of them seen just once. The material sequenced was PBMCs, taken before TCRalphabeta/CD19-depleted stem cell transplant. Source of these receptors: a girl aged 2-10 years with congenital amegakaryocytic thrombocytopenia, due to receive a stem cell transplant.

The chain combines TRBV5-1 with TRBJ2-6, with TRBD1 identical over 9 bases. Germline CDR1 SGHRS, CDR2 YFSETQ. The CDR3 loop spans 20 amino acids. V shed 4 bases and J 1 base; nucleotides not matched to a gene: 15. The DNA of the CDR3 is TGCGCCAGCAGCAGAACCGGGACAGGGCTTGGAGGTTCTGGGGCCAACGTCCTGACTTTC. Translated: CASSRTGTGLGGSGANVLTF.

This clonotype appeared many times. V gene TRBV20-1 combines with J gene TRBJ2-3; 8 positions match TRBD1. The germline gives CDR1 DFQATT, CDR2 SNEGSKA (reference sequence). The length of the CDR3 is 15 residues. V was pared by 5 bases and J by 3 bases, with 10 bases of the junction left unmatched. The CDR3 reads CSAATDRGDTDTQYF. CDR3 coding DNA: TGCAGTGCTGCGACCGACAGGGGTGATACAGATACGCAGTATTTT.

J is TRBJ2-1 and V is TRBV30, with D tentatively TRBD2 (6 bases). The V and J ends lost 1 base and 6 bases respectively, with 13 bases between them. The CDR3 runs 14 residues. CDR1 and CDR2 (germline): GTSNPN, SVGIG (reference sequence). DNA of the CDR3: TGTGCCTGGAGTGCCCGGAGGGTCCGCAATGAGCAGTTCTTC. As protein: CAWSARRVRNEQFF.